This TCR beta chain was found in a study of memory CD8 T cells in hepatitis C reinfection. As for the study in general: A couple of donors cleared primary HCV but became chronic after reinfection. Late/post reinfection sampling occurred 12 to 24 weeks after detected reinfection.

V gave up 3 bases and J gave up 2 bases; unmatched junction bases: 10. This CDR3 is 17 amino acids long. Germline CDR1 is SGDLS and CDR2 is YYNGEE. Clones were sequenced by immunoSEQ multiplex PCR, and TCRdb holds only the in-frame ones, with some missing. The profile shows tens of thousands of clones, roughly 87% of them singletons. Time point denoted: late/post reinfection, 12 to 24 weeks after detection. Sorted cells were sequenced directly ex vivo without any in vitro expansion. People who inject drugs from Montreal's HEPCO study were the donors. This clonotype was obtained from a man aged 18 to 30 with hepatitis C virus infection. The sequencing input was naive CD8+ T cells sorted from blood. The V and J genes are TRBV9 and TRBJ2-2, with 7 bases identical to TRBD1. For the CDR3, the DNA is TGTGCCAGCAGCGCAAGCCTCGGGACAGCAAACACCGGGGAGCTGTTTTTT. It codes for CASSASLGTANTGELFF.